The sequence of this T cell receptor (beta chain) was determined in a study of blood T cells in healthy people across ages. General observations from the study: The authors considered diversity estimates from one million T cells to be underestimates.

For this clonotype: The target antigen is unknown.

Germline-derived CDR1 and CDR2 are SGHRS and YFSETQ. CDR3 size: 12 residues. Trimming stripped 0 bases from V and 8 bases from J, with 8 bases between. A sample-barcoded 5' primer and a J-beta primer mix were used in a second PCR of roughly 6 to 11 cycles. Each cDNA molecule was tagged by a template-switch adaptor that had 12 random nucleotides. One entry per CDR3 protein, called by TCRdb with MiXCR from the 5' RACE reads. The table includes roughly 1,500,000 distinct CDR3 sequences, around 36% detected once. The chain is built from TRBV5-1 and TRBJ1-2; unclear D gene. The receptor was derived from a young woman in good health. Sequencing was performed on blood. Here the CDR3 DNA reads TGCGCCAGCAGCTTGGGGGAAATGGGCTACACCTTC. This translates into CASSLGEMGYTF.